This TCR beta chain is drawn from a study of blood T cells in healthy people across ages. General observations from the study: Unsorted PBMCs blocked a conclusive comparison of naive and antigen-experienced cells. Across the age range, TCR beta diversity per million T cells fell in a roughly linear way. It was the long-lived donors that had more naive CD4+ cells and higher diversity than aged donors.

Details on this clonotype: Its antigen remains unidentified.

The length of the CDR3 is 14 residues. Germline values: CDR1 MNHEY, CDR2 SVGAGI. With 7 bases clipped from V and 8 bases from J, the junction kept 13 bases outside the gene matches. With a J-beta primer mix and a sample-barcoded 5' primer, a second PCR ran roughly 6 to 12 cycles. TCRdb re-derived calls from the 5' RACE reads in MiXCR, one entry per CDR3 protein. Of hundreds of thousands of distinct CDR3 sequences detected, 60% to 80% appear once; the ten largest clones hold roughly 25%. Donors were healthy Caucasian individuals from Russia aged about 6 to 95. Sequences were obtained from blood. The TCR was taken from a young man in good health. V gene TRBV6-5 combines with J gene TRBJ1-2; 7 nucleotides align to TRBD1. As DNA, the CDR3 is TGTGCCAGCACCGGCAGGGGGGATTCGGGAGGCTACACCTTC. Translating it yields CASTGRGDSGGYTF.